This TCR beta chain is drawn from a study of molecular identifiers for immune sequencing clone quantification. Study-wide results and caveats: Among 800,000 to 1,000,000 naive cells, as was reported, spiked Jurkat TCR RNA from one cell was detectable. Over 99% of CMV-specific effector molecules, but under 1% of naive ones, were in clones above 20 copies.

This clonotype was detected only a few times. Its target is unknown. CD8+CD4-CCR7+CD45RA+ cells were sorted as naive CD8 T cells. TCRdb passed the PCR reads through MiXCR, listing each CDR3 protein once. Here the sample spans around 460,000 distinct CDR3 sequences, less than 30% being singletons. This TCR derives from a human donor in good health. Some libraries in this study had Jurkat cell RNA spiked in. Sequenced input: naive CD8+ T cells from blood, with Jurkat cell RNA spiked in. Indicated subset: FACS-sorted CD8+CD4-CCR7+CD45RA+ naive T cells.

The CDR3 coding sequence is TGTGCCACCAGCAATCCGGGAATCACGCAGTATTTT. This gives the protein CATSNPGITQYF. The V call is TRBV15, the J call TRBJ2-3; weak D call: TRBD2 (5 bases). Germline V gives CDR1 LNHNV, CDR2 YYDKDF (reference sequence). Trimming cost V 4 bases and J 9 bases, with 11 bases left between them. The CDR3 contains 12 residues.